This TCR beta chain was documented in a study of patients and donors after allogeneic stem cell transplantation (dated by TCRdb to 2018 to 2020). Library generation was performed with RT-PCR. Data came from a NextSeq 550. TCRdb's own reprocessing of the public reads used fastp at Q25 and MiXCR and kept productive beta chains. Entries are consolidated by CDR3 protein sequence, retaining the most common genes and DNA. The sample contains about a million distinct CDR3 sequences, approximately 19% of them found a single time. The ten largest clones take up around 6% of the sample. The table lists this clonotype with many counts. Its antigen remains undetermined. No quality values exist for individual bases; no much larger clone is one base distant. Measured from the cysteine to the phenylalanine, the CDR3 is 16 residues long. Only the CDR3 DNA stays, 48 bases, in frame from base 1. From V the trimming removes 1 base and from J it removes 4 bases, while the gene matches leave 3 bases of the junction unaccounted for. The germline V gene gives CDR1 as SGHTA and CDR2 as FQGNSA.

The TCR originated in a human donor who was either an allogeneic HSCT recipient or a stem cell or donor lymphocyte infusion donor (not recorded which). It is not recorded whose cells these are; they may come from a transplant donor. Sequencing used blood, either unsorted or a sorted T cell fraction (not recorded which). The sequence is built from TRBV7-2 and TRBJ2-3; 12 central bases correspond to TRBD2. The DNA sequence reads TGTGCCAGCAGCTTAGGACTAGCGGGAGTTTCAGATACGCAGTATTTT. Its protein reads: CASSLGLAGVSDTQYF. Where the CDR3 stops, the reference TRBV7-2 and TRBJ2-3 genes take over; the full variable domain is GAGVSQSPSNKVTEKGKDVELRCDPISGHTALYWYRQSLGQGLEFLIYFQGNSAPDKSGLPSDRFSAERTGGSVSTLTIQRTQQEDSAVYLCASSLGLAGVSDTQYFGPGTRLTVL.